The clone carrying this T cell receptor (beta chain) was counted a few times. The antigen is unknown. No fewer than 7 million PBMCs went into each sample. The record originates from a study of blood T cells in healthy people across ages. Broader study findings: For the donors, CMV status was unknown and possibly confounded expanded clonotype changes.

Together with a sample-barcoded 5' primer, a J-beta primer mix was included in a second PCR lasting roughly 7 to 11 cycles. At least 2.5 million CDR3-containing paired-end reads were obtained per sample. One entry per CDR3 protein, called by TCRdb with MiXCR from the 5' RACE reads. The sample lists about a million distinct CDR3 sequences; 35% to 40% were seen once. CDR3 size: 15 residues. Trimming at V came to 5 bases and at J to 4 bases, leaving 6 bases not matched to a gene. Germline assignment: CDR1 SGHTA and CDR2 FQGTGA. The TCR was taken from a man aged 18-30 years in good health. The sample taken for sequencing was blood. The V gene is TRBV7-3, the J gene TRBJ2-1, with TRBD1 matching over 9 bases. This CDR3 reads CASSIDRGGYNEQFF. The CDR3, as DNA: TGTGCCAGCAGCATCGACAGGGGGGGATACAATGAGCAGTTCTTC.